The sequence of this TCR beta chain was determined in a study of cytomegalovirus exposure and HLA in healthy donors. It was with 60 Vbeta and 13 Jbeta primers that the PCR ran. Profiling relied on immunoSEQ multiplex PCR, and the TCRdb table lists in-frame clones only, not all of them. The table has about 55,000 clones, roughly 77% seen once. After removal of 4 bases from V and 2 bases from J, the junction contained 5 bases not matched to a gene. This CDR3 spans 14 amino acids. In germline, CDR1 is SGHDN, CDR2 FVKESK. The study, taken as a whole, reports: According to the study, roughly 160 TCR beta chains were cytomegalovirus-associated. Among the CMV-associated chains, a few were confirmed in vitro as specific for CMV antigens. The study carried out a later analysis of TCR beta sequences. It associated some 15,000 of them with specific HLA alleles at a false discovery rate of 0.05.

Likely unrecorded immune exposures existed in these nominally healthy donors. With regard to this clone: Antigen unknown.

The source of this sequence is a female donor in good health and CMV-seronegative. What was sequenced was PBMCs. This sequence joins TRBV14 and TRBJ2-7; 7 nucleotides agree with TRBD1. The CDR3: CASSPRQGTYEQYF. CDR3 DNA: TGTGCCAGCAGCCCCCGACAGGGTACCTACGAGCAGTACTTC.